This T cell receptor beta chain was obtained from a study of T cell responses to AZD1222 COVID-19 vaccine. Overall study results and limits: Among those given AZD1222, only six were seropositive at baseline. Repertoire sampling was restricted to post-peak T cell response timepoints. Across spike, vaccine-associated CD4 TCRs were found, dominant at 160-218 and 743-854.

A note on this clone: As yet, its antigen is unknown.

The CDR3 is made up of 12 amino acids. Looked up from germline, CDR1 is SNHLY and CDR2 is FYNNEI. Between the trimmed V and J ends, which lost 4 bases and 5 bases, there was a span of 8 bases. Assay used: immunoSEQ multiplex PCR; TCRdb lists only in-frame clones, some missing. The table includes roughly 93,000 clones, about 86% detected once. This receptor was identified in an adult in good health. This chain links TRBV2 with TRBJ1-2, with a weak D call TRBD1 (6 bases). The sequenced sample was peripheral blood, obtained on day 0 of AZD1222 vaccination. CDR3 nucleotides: TGTGCCAGCAGTGGGACAGCTTATGGCTACACCTTC. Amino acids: CASSGTAYGYTF.